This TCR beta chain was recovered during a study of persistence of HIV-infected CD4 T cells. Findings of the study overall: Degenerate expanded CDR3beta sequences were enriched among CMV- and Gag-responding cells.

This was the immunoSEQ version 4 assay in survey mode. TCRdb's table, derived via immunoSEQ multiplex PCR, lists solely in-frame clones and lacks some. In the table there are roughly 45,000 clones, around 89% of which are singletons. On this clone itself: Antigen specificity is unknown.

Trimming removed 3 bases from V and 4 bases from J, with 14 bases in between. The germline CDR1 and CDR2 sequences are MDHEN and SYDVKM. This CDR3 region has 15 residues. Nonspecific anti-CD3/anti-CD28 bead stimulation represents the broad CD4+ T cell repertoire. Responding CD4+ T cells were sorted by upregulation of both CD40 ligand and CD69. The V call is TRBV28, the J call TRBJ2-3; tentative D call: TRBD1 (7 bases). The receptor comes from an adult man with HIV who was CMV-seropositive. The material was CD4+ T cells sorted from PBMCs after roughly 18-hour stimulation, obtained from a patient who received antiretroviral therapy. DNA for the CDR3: TGTGCCAGCAGTTTGGAGGGGGCCCACCCAGATACGCAGTATTTT. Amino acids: CASSLEGAHPDTQYF. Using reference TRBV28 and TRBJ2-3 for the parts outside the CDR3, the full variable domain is DVKVTQSSRYLVKRTGEKVFLECVQDMDHENMFWYRQDPGLGLRLIYFSYDVKMKEKGDIPEGYSVSREKKERFSLILESASTNQTSMYLCASSLEGAHPDTQYFGPGTRLTVL.